A selection of T cell receptor beta chains follows, all from one sample in a study of OX40 agonist ivuxolimab in advanced cancers. Profiling relied on immunoSEQ multiplex PCR, and the TCRdb table lists in-frame clones only, not all of them. The sample lists 16,000 or so clones; approximately 77% were seen once. The sequenced sample was CD4+ or CD8+ T cells sorted from blood, obtained in a trial of the OX40 agonist ivuxolimab. The receptor set was obtained from an adult with an advanced solid tumor such as melanoma, head and neck, liver or kidney cancer. Both conserved end residues are part of each CDR3. D genes are given only for firm matches. Clone size is not always given. Where it is, it says once, few, many or a class for expanded clones.

TRBV9	NA	NA	TRBJ2-1	CASSPLSTARGTGNEQFF	TGTGCCAGCAGCCCCCTATCGACAGCCCGAGGGACGGGGAATGAGCAGTTCTTC
TRBV9	NA	NA	TRBJ1-6	CASSAGGGGSYNSPLHF	TGTGCCAGCAGCGCCGGGGGCGGGGGCTCCTATAATTCACCCCTCCACTTT
TRBV4-1	NA	NA	TRBJ2-2	CASSQGGELFF	TGCGCCAGCAGCCAGGGTGGGGAGCTGTTTTTT
TRBV4-1	once	NA	TRBJ1-1	CASSQGGGLSNTEAFF	TGCGCCAGCAGCCAAGGTGGGGGACTTTCGAACACTGAAGCTTTCTTT
TRBV9	few	TRBD1	TRBJ2-2	CASSALSGQGAAGELFF	TGTGCCAGCAGCGCTCTTTCGGGGCAGGGGGCGGCCGGGGAGCTGTTTTTT
TRBV9	medium-sized	NA	TRBJ1-4	CASSVGEGTTNEKLFF	TGTGCCAGCAGCGTAGGTGAGGGTACCACTAATGAAAAACTGTTTTTT
TRBV5-1	NA	TRBD1	TRBJ2-7	CASSPGQGVYEQYF	TGCGCCAGCAGCCCGGGACAGGGTGTCTACGAGCAGTACTTC
TRBV9	NA	NA	TRBJ2-7	CASSVVEGTYEQYF	TGTGCCAGCAGCGTAGTGGAGGGTACCTACGAGCAGTACTTC
TRBV5-1	NA	NA	TRBJ2-2	CASSLVSGESTGELFF	TGCGCCAGCAGCTTGGTATCGGGGGAAAGCACCGGGGAGCTGTTTTTT
TRBV7-6	NA	NA	TRBJ2-7	CASRGPDSYEQYF	TGTGCCAGCAGGGGACCGGACAGCTACGAGCAGTACTTC
TRBV19	NA	NA	TRBJ1-1	CASSMGPMMNTEAFF	TGTGCCAGTAGTATGGGACCGATGATGAACACTGAAGCTTTCTTT
TRBV4-2	NA	NA	TRBJ1-1	CASSLMNTEAFF	TGTGCCAGCAGCCTCATGAACACTGAAGCTTTCTTT
TRBV7-2	NA	NA	TRBJ2-5	CASSSSGAYQETQYF	TGTGCCAGCAGCTCCTCGGGGGCATATCAAGAGACCCAGTACTTC
TRBV6-1	NA	NA	TRBJ1-1	CASSPPGPEAFF	TGTGCCAGCAGTCCCCCAGGCCCTGAAGCTTTCTTT
TRBV5-6	NA	NA	TRBJ2-2	CASSFGGGGVGELFF	TGTGCCAGCAGCTTTGGTGGAGGGGGCGTCGGGGAGCTGTTTTTT
TRBV11-2	NA	TRBD1	TRBJ2-1	CASSLAGGYLNEQFF	TGTGCCAGCAGCTTAGCAGGGGGCTACCTCAATGAGCAGTTCTTC
TRBV5-4	NA	NA	TRBJ1-1	CASSFLRGMEAFF	TGTGCCAGCAGCTTCCTGCGGGGCATGGAAGCTTTCTTT
TRBV9	NA	TRBD1	TRBJ2-7	CASSVATGGYEQYF	TGTGCCAGCAGCGTGGCGACAGGGGGCTACGAGCAGTACTTC
TRBV11-2	once	NA	TRBJ2-7	CASSFTQGSYEQYF	TGTGCCAGCAGTTTTACTCAGGGGTCCTACGAGCAGTACTTC
TRBV6-6	NA	NA	TRBJ1-1	CASLGREDNAEAFF	TGTGCCAGCCTAGGTAGGGAGGACAACGCTGAAGCTTTCTTT
TRBV6-5	NA	NA	TRBJ2-7	CASSLKGSSYEQYF	TGTGCCAGCAGTCTAAAGGGTAGCTCCTACGAGCAGTACTTC
TRBV5-8	NA	NA	TRBJ2-7	CASSPYEQYF	TGTGCCAGCAGTCCGTACGAGCAGTACTTC
TRBV5-6	NA	NA	TRBJ1-4	CASRHTGFDVKQSGKLFF	TGTGCCAGCAGACATACAGGGTTTGATGTGAAACAATCGGGAAAACTGTTTTTT
TRBV9	NA	TRBD2	TRBJ2-7	CASSEGLAYEQYF	TGTGCCAGCAGCGAGGGACTAGCCTACGAGCAGTACTTC
TRBV5-6	NA	NA	TRBJ1-2	CASSSGPIPYGYTF	TGTGCCAGCAGCTCGGGTCCTATTCCCTATGGCTACACCTTC
TRBV6-6	NA	NA	TRBJ1-2	CASSYSGGQGGYTF	TGTGCCAGCAGTTACTCTGGGGGGCAAGGTGGCTACACCTTC
TRBV5-6	NA	TRBD2	TRBJ2-7	CASTSGGLLSEQYF	TGTGCCAGCACCTCGGGGGGTCTACTTTCCGAGCAGTACTTC
TRBV7-2	NA	NA	TRBJ2-7	CASSLASVSYEQYF	TGTGCCAGCAGCTTAGCGTCAGTTTCCTACGAGCAGTACTTC
TRBV4-1	NA	NA	TRBJ2-7	CASSQDPRPYEQYF	TGCGCCAGCAGCCAAGATCCCAGACCCTACGAGCAGTACTTC
TRBV10-3	NA	NA	TRBJ2-1	CAISSDSGDEQFF	TGTGCCATCAGTTCGGATTCGGGAGATGAGCAGTTCTTC
TRBV4-1	NA	NA	TRBJ2-2	CASSQTPGELFF	TGCGCCAGCAGCCAAACGCCAGGGGAGCTGTTTTTT
TRBV5-3	NA	TRBD1	TRBJ1-2	CARSLGPTGGYGYTF	TGTGCCAGAAGCTTGGGGCCTACAGGGGGCTATGGCTACACCTTC
TRBV5-6	NA	TRBD1	TRBJ2-7	CASSGTGNYEQYF	TGTGCCAGCAGCGGGACAGGTAACTACGAGCAGTACTTC
TRBV13	NA	TRBD1	TRBJ2-7	CASSLGYTGGVEQYF	TGTGCCAGCAGCTTAGGATACACAGGGGGCGTCGAGCAGTACTTC
TRBV11-1	NA	NA	TRBJ2-5	CASSLAYTGRYQETQYF	TGTGCCAGCAGCTTAGCGTACACGGGGAGGTACCAAGAGACCCAGTACTTC
TRBV7-8	NA	NA	TRBJ1-5	CASSPRGIGNQPQHF	TGTGCCAGCAGCCCCAGGGGTATTGGCAATCAGCCCCAGCATTTT
TRBV9	NA	TRBD1	TRBJ2-7	CASSPRDRNYEQYF	TGTGCCAGCAGCCCCCGGGACAGAAACTACGAGCAGTACTTC
TRBV6-5	NA	NA	TRBJ2-1	CASSYGTSHEQFF	TGTGCCAGCAGTTACGGGACAAGTCATGAGCAGTTCTTC
TRBV7-6	NA	TRBD1	TRBJ1-2	CASSPGQVGQGYGYTF	TGTGCCAGCAGCCCCGGACAGGTGGGGCAGGGGTATGGCTACACCTTC
TRBV4-2	NA	NA	TRBJ2-2	CASSTNGELFF	TGTGCCAGCAGCACTAACGGGGAGCTGTTTTTT
TRBV4-3	NA	TRBD1	TRBJ2-7	CASSQVWDRGYEQYF	TGCGCCAGCAGCCAAGTCTGGGACAGGGGCTACGAGCAGTACTTC
TRBV7-2	medium-sized	NA	TRBJ1-2	CASSPLGGTGYTF	TGTGCCAGCAGCCCCCTGGGGGGCACCGGCTACACCTTC
TRBV5-6	NA	NA	TRBJ2-2	CASSLASSGELFF	TGTGCCAGCAGCTTGGCCTCATCTGGGGAGCTGTTTTTT
TRBV6-1	few	NA	TRBJ1-1	CASSESPGRRAWSTEAFF	TGTGCCAGCAGTGAAAGTCCCGGTCGGAGGGCTTGGAGCACTGAAGCTTTCTTT
TRBV4-3	NA	NA	TRBJ2-1	CASSQETVYNEQFF	TGCGCCAGCAGCCAGGAGACAGTTTACAATGAGCAGTTCTTC
TRBV12-5	NA	TRBD1	TRBJ2-1	CASGPYPGGYYNEQFF	TGTGCTAGTGGCCCCTACCCAGGGGGTTACTACAATGAGCAGTTCTTC
TRBV2	NA	NA	TRBJ2-2	CASSVTNMVKLFF	TGTGCCAGCAGTGTAACCAACATGGTAAAGCTGTTTTTT
TRBV5-6	few	NA	TRBJ2-7	CASSLKGTHEQYF	TGTGCCAGCAGCTTGAAGGGGACCCACGAGCAGTACTTC
TRBV4-1	NA	NA	TRBJ1-2	CASSQPSLTPKNGYGYTF	TGCGCCAGCAGCCAGCCGTCTCTCACTCCCAAGAACGGCTATGGCTACACCTTC
TRBV6-9	once	NA	TRBJ1-5	CASSYSMGPNQPQHF	TGTGCCAGCAGTTACTCTATGGGCCCTAATCAGCCCCAGCATTTT
TRBV4-3	NA	TRBD2	TRBJ2-7	CASSPRGVEEQYF	TGCGCCAGCAGCCCCCGGGGGGTGGAGGAGCAGTACTTC
TRBV11-1	NA	TRBD2	TRBJ2-5	CASSPLLAGWGETQYF	TGTGCCAGCAGCCCCCTACTAGCGGGGTGGGGAGAGACCCAGTACTTC
TRBV4-3	once	TRBD2	TRBJ2-5	CASSHGLAGDQETQYF	TGCGCCAGCAGCCACGGACTAGCGGGGGACCAAGAGACCCAGTACTTC
TRBV7-9	NA	NA	TRBJ2-7	CASSEGYEQYF	TGTGCCAGCTCTGAAGGGTACGAGCAGTACTTC